Listed here are 8 T cell receptor beta chains from one sample, sequenced in a study of T cell repertoires in cytomegalovirus infection. TCRdb called the reads again in MiXCR, with one record for every CDR3 protein. Seen here are 650,000 to 850,000 distinct CDR3 sequences, under 35% observed once, and the top ten hold about 12%. These receptors are not linked to any known antigen. Here the sequenced sample was cultured CD8+ T cells from PBMCs, taken from culture after CMV antigen stimulation. The receptors shown here come from a human donor in good health (CMV status not recorded). Some clones in this sample may be carry-over from other donors' samples.

This clonotype occurred a few times. The chain is built from TRBV7-9 and TRBJ2-1; D not resolved. This CDR3 is 12 amino acids long. V lost 4 bases and J 8 bases, leaving 9 bases between the germline ends. Germline V CDR1 and CDR2: SEHNR, FQNEAQ (reference sequence). The CDR3, as DNA: TGTGCCAGCAGCTCGGGTGTCGATGAGCAGTTCTTC. Translated, it gives CASSSGVDEQFF.

The chain has TRBV11-2 and TRBJ2-5; 7 nucleotides agree with TRBD2. CDR3 length equals 15 residues. Germline loops: CDR1 SGHAT, CDR2 FQNNGV. J lost 5 bases, V lost 6 bases, and 12 bases had no gene match. This chain's CDR3 is CASSHRGGPSETQYF. The CDR3 nucleotides read TGTGCCAGCAGTCACCGGGGAGGGCCGAGCGAGACCCAGTACTTC.

The gene calls are TRBV7-8 and TRBJ2-2, with 7 bases fitting TRBD2. V lost 3 bases, J lost 0 bases, and 4 bases stayed unmatched. In germline, CDR1 is SGHVS, CDR2 FQNEAQ. CDR3 length: 16 residues. CDR3 residues: CASSFTSDANTGELFF. DNA of the CDR3: TGTGCCAGCAGCTTTACTAGCGACGCGAACACCGGGGAGCTGTTTTTT.

This chain connects TRBV11-2 to TRBJ2-1; D might be TRBD1 or TRBD2, each matching 5 bases. V was clipped by 7 bases and J by 5 bases, with 21 bases between them. CDR1 is SGHAT and CDR2 is FQNNGV in the germline V gene. The CDR3 covers 16 residues. The CDR3 DNA sequence: TGTGCCAGCATCCCTCCGGGACCCCGAAGGCACAATGAGCAGTTCTTC. This translates into CASIPPGPRRHNEQFF.

The rearrangement uses TRBV20-1 and TRBJ2-3; D may match TRBD1 or TRBD2 (5 bases each). The CDR3 spans 12 residues. Looked up from germline, CDR1 is DFQATT and CDR2 is SNEGSKA (reference sequence). V was trimmed by 5 bases and J by 0 bases, leaving 6 bases between them. DNA of the CDR3: TGCAGTGCTGGGGGTAGCACAGATACGCAGTATTTT. This translates into CSAGGSTDTQYF.

This clonotype was seen only a few times. This rearrangement joins TRBV24-1 to TRBJ2-2; no reliable D call. Germline CDR1 is KGHDR and CDR2 is SFDVKD. Trimming left V 0 bases short and J 2 bases short, with 3 bases between. There are 14 residues in the CDR3. CDR3 DNA: TGTGCCACCAGTGATTTGTCCAACACCGGGGAGCTGTTTTTT. Its translation: CATSDLSNTGELFF.

The gene calls are TRBV4-2 and TRBJ2-2; D gene unclear. The germline V and J ends were trimmed by 0 bases and 5 bases, with 7 bases remaining between them. The V gene's germline CDR1 is LGHNA and CDR2 YNFKEQ. This CDR3 contains 14 residues. The DNA of the CDR3 is TGTGCCAGCAGCCAAGATAAATCGACCGGGGAGCTGTTTTTT. Protein: CASSQDKSTGELFF.

This clonotype has a handful of counts. The chain uses TRBV6-5 and TRBJ2-2; D unclear. Germline V gene data show CDR1 as MNHEY and CDR2 as SVGAGI. The CDR3 is 16 amino acids. Trimming removed 4 bases at V and 3 bases at J, with 15 bases between. DNA for the CDR3: TGTGCCAGCAGTTCGTTGTCAGAGTACTACACCGGGGAGCTGTTTTTT. It yields the protein CASSSLSEYYTGELFF.